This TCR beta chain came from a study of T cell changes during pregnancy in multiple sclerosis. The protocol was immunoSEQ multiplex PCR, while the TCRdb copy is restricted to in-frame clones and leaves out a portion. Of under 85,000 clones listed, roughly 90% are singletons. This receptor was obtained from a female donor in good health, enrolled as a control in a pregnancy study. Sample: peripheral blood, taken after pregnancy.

The CDR3 region has the DNA TGTGCCAGCAGTCCAGGGGGACTAGTCCCTGGGGGCGAGCAGTACTTC. Its protein product is CASSPGGLVPGGEQYF. This chain connects TRBV5-4 to TRBJ2-7; a possible D gene is TRBD2 (8 bases). CDR1 and CDR2 (germline): SGHNT, YYREEE (reference sequence). V was shortened by 5 bases and J by 6 bases, with 24 bases between the two germline ends. The CDR3 is made up of 16 amino acids.